What follows describes a single TCR beta chain. Its antigen is unknown. Through 5' RACE with UMI labels, the TRB cDNA libraries were prepared. Following a re-call of the 5' RACE reads, TCRdb has one entry per CDR3 protein and lacks DNA. Across about 48,000 distinct CDR3 sequences, the top ten clones capture around 16% of the sample. This specimen comes from a study of CXCR3-negative and CXCR3-positive naive CD8 T cells. Every subset of CD8+ T cells was sorted in triplicate at 250,000 to 300,000 cells each. The CDR3 is 17 residues long. Germline CDR1 is SEHNR and CDR2 is FQNEAQ (reference sequence). Study conclusions and caveats: Both naive subsets showed comparably high diversity, and memory CD8+ cells showed much lower diversity.

The sequence came from a human donor in good health. Some clones in this sample may be carry-over from other donors' samples. This chain joins TRBV7-9 and TRBJ1-4; TCRdb's assignment of TRBD1 cannot be checked, as there is no DNA. The specimen sequenced was memory CD8+ T cells from blood. The CDR3 loop reads CASSPPKTGETNEKLFF.